The present T cell receptor (beta chain) was sequenced within a study of T cell responses to AZD1222 COVID-19 vaccine. TCRdb's table, derived via immunoSEQ multiplex PCR, lists solely in-frame clones and lacks some. The repertoire consists of 90,000 to 120,000 clones, with 88% occurring once and the leading ten covering more than 8%. Findings and caveats of the study: At 160-218 and 743-854, vaccine-associated CD4 TCRs were dominant, and they spanned spike. In a largely white British group with more females than males, clonal diversity was possibly underestimated. Rises in breadth and depth of Spike-specific TCRs came after two AZD1222 doses. Per reports, nearly half of all spike-specific TCRs target regions that are unmutated in variants.

There are 13 residues in the CDR3. CDR1 MGHDK and CDR2 SYGVNS come from the germline V gene. With 3 bases removed from V and 3 bases from J, the gap between germline ends came to 8 bases. As concerns this clone: Its antigen is as yet unknown.

This specimen was peripheral blood, taken on day 0 of AZD1222 vaccination. The V and J genes are TRBV25-1 and TRBJ1-2; D is uncertain. This TCR derives from an adult in good health. Written as DNA, the CDR3 is TGTGCCAGCAGTGAGACCCGGGACTATGGCTACACCTTC. Amino acid sequence: CASSETRDYGYTF.